The 10 T cell receptor beta chains given below trace back to one sample, sequenced in a study of T cell repertoires in cytomegalovirus infection. TCRdb used MiXCR to reprocess the reads, holding one entry per CDR3 protein. Among 600,000 to 800,000 distinct CDR3 sequences listed, 24% were seen once. The sample comprised CD8+ T cells from PBMCs. These receptors all come from a human donor in good health (CMV status not recorded). Some clones in this sample may be carry-over from other donors' samples.

This chain connects TRBV30 to TRBJ1-5, with 10 nucleotides matching TRBD1. The V segment lost 0 bases and the J segment 0 bases; nucleotides outside the gene matches: 5. The germline gives CDR1 GTSNPN, CDR2 SVGIG (reference sequence). The CDR3 sequence is 17 residues long. In DNA form, the CDR3 reads TGTGCCTGGAGTGTGGGACAGGGGACATATAGCAATCAGCCCCAGCATTTT. Translation: CAWSVGQGTYSNQPQHF.

Ten or more counts support this clonotype. V is TRBV7-2 and J is TRBJ2-3; D is undetermined. The germline V and J ends were trimmed by 7 bases and 3 bases, with 8 bases remaining between them. The CDR3 length is 12 residues. Per germline, CDR1 SGHTA and CDR2 FQGNSA. CDR3 in DNA: TGTGCCAGCACCCATCGGACAGATACGCAGTATTTT. This gives the protein CASTHRTDTQYF.

The CDR3 nucleotides are TGTGCCAGCAGCGGGACAGGGGGCAATCAGCCCCAGCATTTT. It codes for CASSGTGGNQPQHF. The chain uses TRBV9 and TRBJ1-5, with 9 bases fitting TRBD1. This CDR3 has 14 amino acids. Unmatched junction bases numbered 0, after V lost 3 bases and J lost 2 bases. The germline V gene has CDR1 SGDLS and CDR2 YYNGEE. Filled out from reference TRBV9 and TRBJ1-5, the complete variable domain reads DSGVTQTPKHLITATGQRVTLRCSPRSGDLSVYWYQQSLDQGLQFLIQYYNGEERAKGNILERFSAQQFPDLHSELNLSSLELGDSALYFCASSGTGGNQPQHFGDGTRLSIL.

The chain employs TRBV19 and TRBJ2-2, with D uncertain. Germline V gene sequence: CDR1 LNHDA, CDR2 SQIVND (reference sequence). Trimming left V 4 bases short and J 7 bases short, with 7 bases between. The CDR3 is made up of 12 amino acids. CDR3 coding DNA: TGTGCCAGTAGTAGGGGATACGGGGAGCTGTTTTTT. Its translation is CASSRGYGELFF.

The gene calls are TRBV25-1 and TRBJ2-1, with a possible D match to TRBD1 (5 bases). The germline V gene encodes CDR1 MGHDK and CDR2 SYGVNS. The CDR3 has 14 amino acids. V dropped 4 bases and J dropped 1 base, with 8 bases sitting between them. The CDR3: CASSVDTSYNEQFF. In DNA form, the CDR3 reads TGTGCCAGCAGTGTGGACACTTCCTACAATGAGCAGTTCTTC. The full variable domain, completed using reference TRBV25-1 and TRBJ2-1, is EADIYQTPRYLVIGTGKKITLECSQTMGHDKMYWYQQDPGMELHLIHYSYGVNSTEKGDLSSESTVSRIRTEHFPLTLESARPSHTSQYLCASSVDTSYNEQFFGPGTRLTVL.

This clonotype was seen repeatedly, ten times or more. The chain carries TRBV7-9 and TRBJ1-1; tentative D call: TRBD1 (6 bases). Germline V gives CDR1 SEHNR, CDR2 FQNEAQ (reference sequence). The ends were cut back, 10 bases at V and 10 bases at J, with 16 bases in the middle. The CDR3 length is 11 residues. CDR3 loop: CATHGQGGAFF. The CDR3 region has the DNA TGTGCCACACACGGGCAAGGGGGAGCTTTCTTT.

This clonotype was found many times. V usage is TRBV7-8 and J usage is TRBJ2-1; D ambiguous. In germline, CDR1 is SGHVS, CDR2 FQNEAQ. The ends were cut back, 7 bases at V and 2 bases at J, with 12 bases in the middle. The CDR3 is made up of 14 amino acids. The CDR3 sequence is CASTSPKTYNEQFF. CDR3 DNA: TGTGCCAGCACGAGCCCTAAGACCTACAATGAGCAGTTCTTC.

The chain joins TRBV29-1 to TRBJ2-3; 12 positions agree with TRBD2. CDR1 SQVTM and CDR2 ANQGSEA come from the germline V gene. Trimming cost V 1 base and J 4 bases; bases outside gene matches: 6. The CDR3 consists of 16 residues. The CDR3 DNA sequence: TGCAGCGTTGAAGGACTAGCGGGGGTAATCCCAGATACGCAGTATTTT. Its protein product is CSVEGLAGVIPDTQYF.

This clonotype showed up many times. The chain combines TRBV27 with TRBJ2-1; maybe TRBD2 (5 bases). This CDR3 has 12 amino acids. From germline, CDR1 is MNHEY and CDR2 SMNVEV (reference sequence). V lost 6 bases and J 6 bases, leaving 9 bases between the germline ends. CDR3 bases: TGTGCCAGCAGCACTGGAGGCAATGAGCAGTTCTTC. As protein: CASSTGGNEQFF.

This clonotype has just a few counts. This sequence joins TRBV29-1 and TRBJ2-2, with 8 positions matching TRBD1. The CDR3 sequence is 16 residues long. After removal of 6 bases from V and 2 bases from J, the junction contained 11 bases not matched to a gene. Germline V gene lookup returns CDR1 SQVTM and CDR2 ANQGSEA. DNA of the CDR3: TGCAGCGTCGAATCGGACAGGGAAGTAAACACCGGGGAGCTGTTTTTT. Its translation is CSVESDREVNTGELFF.